The 19 T cell receptor beta chains reported below all come from one sample, sequenced in a study of early T cells in non-severe SARS-CoV-2 infection. One entry per CDR3 protein results from TCRdb running MiXCR on the 5' RACE reads. The table records about 25,000 distinct CDR3 sequences, approximately 4% of them present only once. Sequenced input: whole blood. These receptors originate from an adult who was a healthcare worker with PCR-confirmed SARS-CoV-2 infection or an uninfected control (not recorded which).

The table lists this clonotype with a few counts. The V gene is TRBV28, the J gene TRBJ2-7; tentative D call: TRBD2 (5 bases). The V end lost 3 bases, the J end lost 5 bases, and 14 bases lay between the germline ends. From germline, CDR1 is MDHEN and CDR2 SYDVKM. This CDR3 has 14 amino acids. The CDR3 loop reads CASSFAPGGHEQYF. The CDR3 bases are TGTGCCAGCAGTTTTGCCCCAGGCGGGCACGAGCAGTACTTC. Full variable domain (missing parts from reference TRBV28 and TRBJ2-7): DVKVTQSSRYLVKRTGEKVFLECVQDMDHENMFWYRQDPGLGLRLIYFSYDVKMKEKGDIPEGYSVSREKKERFSLILESASTNQTSMYLCASSFAPGGHEQYFGPGTRLTVT.

This clonotype was seen many times. The chain couples TRBV7-2 to TRBJ2-1; 8 positions agree with TRBD2. The CDR3 length is 16 residues. Germline CDR1 reads SGHTA; CDR2 reads FQGNSA. The V and J ends lost 0 bases and 5 bases, in that order; junction bases with no gene match: 6. The CDR3 region is CASSLASGKGDNEQFF. The CDR3 nucleotides are TGTGCCAGCAGCTTAGCTAGCGGGAAGGGGGACAATGAGCAGTTCTTC.

This clonotype showed up many times. The rearrangement uses TRBV6-5 and TRBJ1-1, with D uncertain. V dropped 8 bases and J dropped 5 bases, with 6 bases sitting between them. CDR1 is MNHEY, CDR2 SVGAGI, per germline. CDR3 size: 10 residues. The chain's CDR3 is CASGDTEAFF. CDR3 nucleotide sequence: TGTGCCAGCGGCGATACTGAAGCTTTCTTT.

Only a few counts were recorded for this clonotype. The genes are TRBV29-1 and TRBJ2-3; D call uncertain. Trimming pared 7 bases from V and 0 bases from J, leaving 11 bases between. CDR3 size: 13 residues. CDR1 is SQVTM, CDR2 ANQGSEA, per germline. CDR3 nucleotides: TGCAGCGCCACCATGGACAGCACAGATACGCAGTATTTT. Translated: CSATMDSTDTQYF.

This clonotype was seen ten or more times. The CDR3 loop reads CASSRDSSTEAFF. CDR3 in DNA: TGCGCCAGCAGCCGGGACAGCTCCACTGAAGCTTTCTTT. J is TRBJ1-1 and V is TRBV10-2, with 7 bases fitting TRBD1. The CDR3 is made up of 13 amino acids. V lost 6 bases, J lost 4 bases, and 5 bases stayed unmatched. CDR1 is WSHSY and CDR2 is SAAADI in the germline V gene.

The chain combines TRBV15 with TRBJ2-5, with 8 bases identical to TRBD1. This CDR3 has 15 amino acids. In germline, CDR1 is LNHNV, CDR2 YYDKDF (reference sequence). V trimming: 3 bases; J trimming: 5 bases; junction bases outside the gene matches: 8. The CDR3 here is CATSRTGDPSETQYF. CDR3 sequence (DNA): TGTGCCACCAGCAGGACAGGGGATCCGTCGGAGACCCAGTACTTC.

V usage is TRBV7-9 and J usage is TRBJ1-4; 9 bases are shared with TRBD1. Trimming cost V 2 bases and J 0 bases; bases outside gene matches: 4. This CDR3 spans 17 amino acids. The germline V gene has CDR1 SEHNR and CDR2 FQNEAQ (reference sequence). The CDR3 loop reads CASSLRQGEATNEKLFF. CDR3 in DNA: TGTGCCAGCAGCTTAAGACAGGGGGAAGCAACTAATGAAAAACTGTTTTTT.

This clonotype was detected many times. This sequence joins TRBV5-6 and TRBJ2-2; no clear D gene. The CDR3 runs to 14 residues. Germline CDR1 and CDR2: SGHDT and YYEEEE. V was trimmed by 2 bases and J by 0 bases, leaving 5 bases between them. CDR3 loop: CASSFSPNTGELFF. In nucleotides, the CDR3 is TGTGCCAGCAGCTTTTCTCCGAACACCGGGGAGCTGTTTTTT.

This clonotype has at least ten counts. The rearrangement links TRBV5-4 to TRBJ2-5; D not certain. This CDR3 has 13 residues. The germline V gene has CDR1 SGHNT and CDR2 YYREEE (reference sequence). Trimming stripped 0 bases from V and 4 bases from J, with 7 bases between. CDR3 DNA: TGTGCCAGCAGCTTGGAGGGTACAGAGACCCAGTACTTC. Translating it yields CASSLEGTETQYF.

This clonotype was detected many times. V is TRBV7-2 and J is TRBJ2-1, with 12 nucleotides matching TRBD2. Germline CDR1 is SGHTA and CDR2 is FQGNSA. The CDR3 has 17 residues. V was pared by 5 bases and J by 0 bases, with 5 bases of the junction left unmatched. The CDR3 loop reads CASSVGLAGSSYNEQFF. The CDR3 coding sequence is TGTGCCAGCAGCGTGGGACTAGCGGGTAGCTCCTACAATGAGCAGTTCTTC.

There are many counts of this clonotype. This sequence joins TRBV25-1 and TRBJ2-3, with D maybe TRBD2 (5 bases). The germline V gene encodes CDR1 MGHDK and CDR2 SYGVNS. The V and J ends lost 5 bases and 4 bases respectively, with 16 bases between them. The CDR3 is made up of 15 amino acids. CDR3 residues: CASSPVVGGADTQYF. DNA of the CDR3: TGTGCCAGCAGTCCCGTGGTCGGAGGTGCAGATACGCAGTATTTT.

This clonotype was detected ten times or more. The chain recombines TRBV19 with TRBJ2-7; the D gene is possibly TRBD1 (6 bases). Germline V gene sequence: CDR1 LNHDA, CDR2 SQIVND (reference sequence). Trimming removed 3 bases from V and 0 bases from J, with 12 bases in between. The CDR3 is made up of 15 amino acids. CDR3 sequence reads: CASSIMDSLSYEQYF. In DNA, the CDR3 is TGTGCCAGTAGTATTATGGACAGCCTCTCCTACGAGCAGTACTTC.

This clonotype is medium-sized within its sample. This chain joins TRBV9 and TRBJ2-2; D remains unclear. The CDR3 totals 16 residues. CDR1 and CDR2 (germline): SGDLS, YYNGEE. V was pared by 4 bases and J by 2 bases, with 15 bases between. As DNA, the CDR3 is TGTGCCAGCAGCCCTTCGATAAAGACTAACACCGGGGAGCTGTTTTTT. It is translated as CASSPSIKTNTGELFF.

This clonotype was detected ten times or more. Sequence at one end of the junction differs from germline and may be a read error. This chain uses TRBV5-6 with TRBJ2-1, with a tentative D call TRBD2 (6 bases). Germline V lookup: CDR1 SGHDT, CDR2 YYEEEE. CDR3 length equals 13 residues. The chain's CDR3 is CASRRDSNNEQFF. DNA for the CDR3: TGTGCCAGCAGGCGGGACTCCAACAATGAGCAGTTCTTC.

The chain has TRBV29-1 and TRBJ2-1; 14 nucleotides align to TRBD2. The CDR3 has 12 amino acids. In germline, CDR1 is SQVTM, CDR2 ANQGSEA. V dropped 7 bases and J dropped 9; count of bases not matched to a gene: 2. CDR3 bases: TGCAGCGCTGGACTAGCGGGAGGTGAGCAGTTCTTC. This codes for CSAGLAGGEQFF.

This chain connects TRBV20-1 to TRBJ2-7; maybe TRBD2 (6 bases). There are 12 residues in the CDR3. With 6 bases removed from V and 2 bases from J, the gap between germline ends came to 11 bases. Per germline, CDR1 DFQATT and CDR2 SNEGSKA (reference sequence). This CDR3 reads CSAEDYAYEQYF. For the CDR3, the DNA is TGCAGTGCCGAGGACTATGCCTACGAGCAGTACTTC.

The genes are TRBV5-1 and TRBJ2-3, with TRBD1 matching 8 bases. CDR1 and CDR2 from the germline V gene are SGHRS and YFSETQ. V lost 4 bases to trimming and J lost 4 bases; unmatched junction nucleotides: 8. The CDR3 loop spans 15 amino acids. The CDR3 loop is CASSPPTGVADTQYF. The CDR3 nucleotides are TGCGCCAGCAGCCCCCCGACAGGGGTGGCAGATACGCAGTATTTT.

This clonotype was recorded a few times. V usage is TRBV10-1 and J usage is TRBJ2-7, with D maybe TRBD1 (6 bases). The ends were cut back, 4 bases at V and 3 bases at J, with 10 bases in the middle. The CDR3 contains 13 residues. Germline CDR1 WNHNN, CDR2 SYGVQD (reference sequence). CDR3 DNA sequence: TGCGCCAGCAGTGCACCAGGGGTCTACGAGCAGTACTTC. Translated: CASSAPGVYEQYF.

This clonotype was seen many times. The V call is TRBV18, the J call TRBJ2-5; TRBD2 matches 9 bases. Germline values: CDR1 KGHSH, CDR2 LQKENI. The CDR3 has 14 residues. V was clipped by 2 bases and J by 5 bases; unmatched bases: 3. The CDR3 reads CASSPDAGGETQYF. DNA for the CDR3: TGTGCCAGCTCACCAGATGCGGGAGGGGAGACCCAGTACTTC.